The 27 T cell receptor beta chains presented below share a single source sample, sequenced in a study of T cells in Graves' hyperthyroidism and ophthalmopathy. The TCR beta CDR3 regions underwent amplification using RNA transcripts as the source. TCR CDR3 underwent first-round RT-PCR with the HTBI primer set. TCRdb re-derived calls from the multiplex PCR reads in MiXCR, one entry per CDR3 protein. This table has more than 500,000 distinct CDR3 sequences, roughly 15% appearing once. The sample comprised blood. Receptor source: a woman in her twenties or thirties with Graves' ophthalmopathy.

The J gene is TRBJ2-7, the V gene TRBV7-9; D unclear. V was trimmed by 2 bases and J by 6 bases, leaving 8 bases between them. Germline V gives CDR1 SEHNR, CDR2 FQNEAQ (reference sequence). This CDR3 is 12 amino acids long. The CDR3 region is CASSLTTIEQYF. CDR3 in DNA: TGTGCCAGCAGCTTAACGACGATCGAGCAGTACTTC. Supplemented by reference TRBV7-9 and TRBJ2-7, the full variable domain reads DTGVSQNPRHKITKRGQNVTFRCDPISEHNRLYWYRQTLGQGPEFLTYFQNEAQLEKSRLLSDRFSAERPKGSFSTLEIQRTEQGDSAMYLCASSLTTIEQYFGPGTRLTVT.

This clonotype came up many times. This chain uses TRBV3-1 with TRBJ1-2; D is possibly TRBD1 (5 bases). This CDR3 comprises 12 residues. V was clipped by 4 bases and J by 5 bases, with 8 bases between them. Looked up from germline, CDR1 is LGHDT and CDR2 is YNNKEL (reference sequence). CDR3 coding DNA: TGTGCCAGCAGCCTACGACAGTATGGCTACACCTTC. It codes for CASSLRQYGYTF.

This clonotype was seen only a few times. The chain carries TRBV5-1 and TRBJ1-2, with 10 bases identical to TRBD1. V lost 4 bases to trimming and J lost 5 bases; unmatched junction nucleotides: 8. The CDR3 loop spans 15 amino acids. Germline CDR1 reads SGHRS; CDR2 reads YFSETQ. The CDR3 region is CASSLFGQGGYGYTF. CDR3 coding DNA: TGCGCCAGCAGCCTTTTTGGACAGGGGGGATATGGCTACACCTTC. The full variable domain, its missing parts supplied by reference TRBV5-1 and TRBJ1-2, is KAGVTQTPRYLIKTRGQQVTLSCSPISGHRSVSWYQQTPGQGLQFLFEYFSETQRNKGNFPGRFSGRQFSNSRSEMNVSTLELGDSALYLCASSLFGQGGYGYTFGSGTRLTVV.

V and J are TRBV24-1 and TRBJ2-5, with TRBD2 identical over 11 bases. The CDR3 is 15 residues long. The V and J ends lost 9 bases and 0 bases, in that order; junction bases with no gene match: 5. Looked up from germline, CDR1 is KGHDR and CDR2 is SFDVKD. In nucleotides, the CDR3 is TGTGCCACCTCACCTAGCGGGAGGCACCAAGAGACCCAGTACTTC. Protein: CATSPSGRHQETQYF.

There are a few counts of this clonotype. The chain joins TRBV5-4 to TRBJ2-1, with TRBD1 as a possible D gene (6 bases). V lost 5 bases to trimming and J lost 7 bases, with 25 bases between them. The germline V gene has CDR1 SGHNT and CDR2 YYREEE (reference sequence). This CDR3 is built from 17 residues. The CDR3 region is CASSLGLFGTGTNEQFF. The CDR3 region has the DNA TGTGCCAGCAGTCTGGGCCTATTTGGTACAGGGACGAATGAGCAGTTCTTC.

The chain uses TRBV7-3 and TRBJ1-5, with D possibly TRBD1 on 5 matching bases. The CDR3 spans 12 residues. The germline gives CDR1 SGHTA, CDR2 FQGTGA. Trimming stripped 6 bases from V and 9 bases from J, with 12 bases between. CDR3 nucleotide sequence: TGTGCCAGCAGTACTGCGGGGGGGCCCCAGCATTTT. Amino acids: CASSTAGGPQHF.

This clonotype has a handful of counts. The gene calls are TRBV7-9 and TRBJ2-1; no clear D. The CDR3 has 10 amino acids. CDR1 and CDR2 (germline): SEHNR, FQNEAQ (reference sequence). The CDR3 DNA reads TGTGCGTTAAGTGGGAATGAGCAGTTCTTC. This encodes CALSGNEQFF. The full variable domain, completed using reference TRBV7-9 and TRBJ2-1, is DTGVSQNPRHKITKRGQNVTFRCDPISEHNRLYWYRQTLGQGPEFLTYFQNEAQLEKSRLLSDRFSAERPKGSFSTLEIQRTEQGDSAMYLCALSGNEQFFGPGTRLTVL.

This clonotype came up many times. The V gene is TRBV5-1, the J gene TRBJ1-1; 10 positions match TRBD1. This CDR3 contains 15 residues. The trim removed 4 bases at V and 1 base at J, leaving 4 bases unmatched. Germline CDR1 is SGHRS and CDR2 is YFSETQ. The CDR3 bases are TGCGCCAGCAGCCCGGACAGGGGGACGAACACTGAAGCTTTCTTT. It specifies CASSPDRGTNTEAFF.

CDR3 bases: TGTGCCAGCAGCCAAGAGTGGGACAGGGGTGATGGCTACACCTTC. This translates into CASSQEWDRGDGYTF. The chain employs TRBV4-2 and TRBJ1-2; TRBD1 agrees at 10 bases. The CDR3 sequence is 15 residues long. Germline CDR1 is LGHNA and CDR2 is YNFKEQ. V shed 0 bases and J 6 bases; nucleotides not matched to a gene: 4.

The chain uses TRBV18 and TRBJ2-1; 12 nucleotides align to TRBD1. Looked up from germline, CDR1 is KGHSH and CDR2 is LQKENI. The CDR3 is 15 residues long. The V segment lost 1 base and the J segment 9 bases; nucleotides outside the gene matches: 4. As DNA, the CDR3 is TGTGCCAGCTCACCACTGGGACAGGGGGCTAGTGAGCAGTTCTTC. Protein sequence: CASSPLGQGASEQFF. Drawing the rest from reference TRBV18 and TRBJ2-1, the complete variable domain is NAGVMQNPRHLVRRRGQEARLRCSPMKGHSHVYWYRQLPEEGLKFMVYLQKENIIDESGMPKERFSAEFPKEGPSILRIQQVVRGDSAAYFCASSPLGQGASEQFFGPGTRLTVL.

This clonotype has a count of ten or more. The chain combines TRBV5-1 with TRBJ1-2; 8 positions match TRBD1. The germline CDR1 and CDR2 sequences are SGHRS and YFSETQ. V trimming: 1 base; J trimming: 6 bases; junction bases outside the gene matches: 5. CDR3 size: 14 residues. The CDR3 DNA follows: TGCGCCAGCAGCTTGTTGTCAGGGGGCGATGGCTACACCTTC. Encoded protein: CASSLLSGGDGYTF.

This clonotype was counted a few times. The chain uses TRBV27 and TRBJ1-4, with D unresolved. CDR1 and CDR2 from the germline V gene are MNHEY and SMNVEV (reference sequence). V was shortened by 8 bases and J by 6 bases, with 19 bases between the two germline ends. The CDR3 extends over 15 amino acids. CDR3 nucleotide sequence: TGTGCCAGCGGTTCCCGCCCGCGTTACGATGAAAAACTGTTTTTT. It encodes CASGSRPRYDEKLFF.

In this sample, this clonotype turned up many times. This chain connects TRBV4-3 to TRBJ1-2; TRBD1 aligns across 8 bases. V lost 3 bases and J lost 6; bases outside the gene matches: 6. The CDR3 runs 14 residues. Germline V gene data show CDR1 as LGHNA and CDR2 as YSLEER. Here the CDR3 DNA reads TGCGCCAGCAGCCAGCTAATGACAGGGGATGGCTACACCTTC. It codes for CASSQLMTGDGYTF.

This clonotype was observed at least ten times. The V call is TRBV20-1, the J call TRBJ1-5; unclear D gene. The CDR3 spans 11 residues. V lost 3 bases and J 3 bases, leaving 3 bases between the germline ends. Germline V CDR1 and CDR2: DFQATT, SNEGSKA (reference sequence). CDR3 DNA: TGCAGTGCTAGCCCCAATCAGCCCCAGCATTTT. As protein: CSASPNQPQHF.

J is TRBJ2-1 and V is TRBV7-9; no clear D gene. V lost 5 bases, J lost 2 bases, and 28 bases lay in between. The CDR3 has 20 amino acids. From germline, CDR1 is SEHNR and CDR2 FQNEAQ (reference sequence). CDR3 amino acids: CASSLPRADLLQGAYNEQFF. CDR3 in DNA: TGTGCCAGCAGCCTCCCCCGGGCCGACCTCCTACAAGGAGCCTACAATGAGCAGTTCTTC.

The V call is TRBV28, the J call TRBJ2-3; 12 bases line up with TRBD2. From germline, CDR1 is MDHEN and CDR2 SYDVKM. J was trimmed by 5 bases and V by 4 bases; bases with no gene match: 4. The CDR3 consists of 15 residues. The CDR3 DNA is TGTGCCAGCAGTTGGACTAGCGGGATTGAAGATACGCAGTATTTT. Translating gives CASSWTSGIEDTQYF.

This clonotype has only a few counts. The chain employs TRBV5-4 and TRBJ1-1, with 9 bases identical to TRBD1. Trimming removed 4 bases from V and 10 bases from J; junction bases left unmatched: 5. The CDR3 runs to 12 residues. CDR1 is SGHNT, CDR2 YYREEE, per germline (reference sequence). Here the CDR3 reads CASSRDREGAFF. CDR3 in DNA: TGTGCCAGCAGCCGGGACAGGGAAGGAGCTTTCTTT.

This clonotype has ten or more counts. The V and J genes are TRBV19 and TRBJ1-1; 7 nucleotides agree with TRBD1. J was trimmed by 0 bases and V by 3 bases; bases with no gene match: 7. CDR1 is LNHDA, CDR2 SQIVND, per germline (reference sequence). The CDR3 is 16 amino acids. CDR3 sequence reads: CASSIPGGVMNTEAFF. The CDR3 DNA follows: TGTGCCAGTAGTATCCCAGGGGGGGTCATGAACACTGAAGCTTTCTTT.

The CDR3 DNA reads as TGTGCCAGCAGTGCCGCCCTCGGTTGGGATGGGGAGACCCAGTACTTC. Translating it yields CASSAALGWDGETQYF. The V call is TRBV6-1, the J call TRBJ2-5; D is ambiguous. Trimming pared 4 bases from V and 5 bases from J, leaving 20 bases between. Per the germline V gene, CDR1 is MNHNS and CDR2 is SASEGT. The CDR3 loop spans 16 amino acids.

V usage is TRBV7-9 and J usage is TRBJ2-4, with D tentatively TRBD2 (7 bases). V lost 6 bases to trimming and J lost 9 bases, with 24 bases between them. The germline V gene has CDR1 SEHNR and CDR2 FQNEAQ (reference sequence). This CDR3 comprises 16 residues. The CDR3 protein is CASSSRIPQGRGIQYF. The CDR3 nucleotides read TGTGCCAGCAGTTCCAGAATCCCCCAGGGGAGGGGCATTCAGTACTTC.

This clonotype was seen more than once but under ten times. This sequence joins TRBV25-1 and TRBJ2-1; 7 nucleotides line up with TRBD1. Looked up from germline, CDR1 is MGHDK and CDR2 is SYGVNS. The CDR3 is 16 amino acids. V lost 1 base, J lost 4 bases, and 7 bases stayed unmatched. The CDR3 loop reads CASSELGDRAYNEQFF. CDR3 nucleotides: TGTGCCAGCAGTGAATTGGGGGACAGAGCATACAATGAGCAGTTCTTC. Supplemented by reference TRBV25-1 and TRBJ2-1, the full variable domain reads EADIYQTPRYLVIGTGKKITLECSQTMGHDKMYWYQQDPGMELHLIHYSYGVNSTEKGDLSSESTVSRIRTEHFPLTLESARPSHTSQYLCASSELGDRAYNEQFFGPGTRLTVL.

Ten or more counts support this clonotype. This chain joins TRBV18 and TRBJ2-2; 7 bases match TRBD1. In germline, CDR1 is KGHSH, CDR2 LQKENI. The ends lost 2 bases at V and 6 bases at J; junction bases unmatched: 3. CDR3 length: 14 amino acids. CDR3 bases: TGTGCCAGCTCACCAATGACAGGGTCCGGGGAGCTGTTTTTT. Translation: CASSPMTGSGELFF.

This clonotype was recorded at least ten times. The rearrangement links TRBV12-3 or TRBV12-4 to TRBJ1-5; 8 bases map to TRBD1. The V and J ends lost 5 bases and 6 bases, in that order; junction bases with no gene match: 9. This CDR3 has 15 amino acids. The CDR3 bases are TGTGCCAGCAGTCTCGCAGGGGGCGGCTTTCAGCCCCAGCATTTT. Protein product: CASSLAGGGFQPQHF.

The rearrangement uses TRBV7-8 and TRBJ1-2; D might be TRBD1 (6 bases). V was clipped by 2 bases and J by 5 bases, with 18 bases between them. Looked up from germline, CDR1 is SGHVS and CDR2 is FQNEAQ. CDR3 length: 16 residues. CDR3 in DNA: TGTGCCAGCAGCTTATTTCGGGGGCAGGGAAGTTATGGCTACACCTTC. Protein sequence: CASSLFRGQGSYGYTF.

This clonotype was observed a handful of times. The chain uses TRBV15 and TRBJ2-3; D is ambiguous. With 0 bases removed from V and 2 bases from J, the gap between germline ends came to 18 bases. From germline, CDR1 is LNHNV and CDR2 YYDKDF (reference sequence). This CDR3 region has 18 residues. The CDR3 DNA sequence: TGTGCCACCAGCAGAGATGTGTTTACCCCACGTGACACAGATACGCAGTATTTT. Encoded protein: CATSRDVFTPRDTDTQYF.

This clonotype showed up many times. The chain couples TRBV5-1 to TRBJ2-3, with 9 bases lining up with TRBD2. CDR1 and CDR2 (germline): SGHRS, YFSETQ. CDR3 length: 21 residues. J was trimmed by 0 bases and V by 0 bases; bases with no gene match: 17. Written as DNA, the CDR3 is TGCGCCAGCAGCTTGGCCAGACTAGCGGCCGAACTACAACCTAGCACAGATACGCAGTATTTT. Translation: CASSLARLAAELQPSTDTQYF.

In the case of this clonotype: This may arise from a read error, as a much more abundant clone is one base away. V and J are TRBV25-1 and TRBJ1-2, with D unclear. CDR1 is MGHDK and CDR2 is SYGVNS in the germline V gene. The CDR3 length is 10 residues. Here the CDR3 DNA reads TGTGCCAGCAGTGCTTCTGGCCACACCTTC. Its translation is CASSASGHTF.